This T cell receptor (beta chain) is from a study of shared clonotypes between healthy human individuals. Study-wide context: Aged 18 to 49, the donors were a couple of women and a few men. The study, taken as a whole, reports: With several donors compared, approximately 5.5% of naive CD4 clonotypes were shared. Only a few donors were included, so the genetic and exposure-history diversity represented was limited. On the whole, naive subsets had larger estimated richness than memory subsets had.

The V end was cut by 0 bases, the J end by 7 bases, with 8 bases between. Germline values: CDR1 SGHNT, CDR2 YYREEE (reference sequence). This CDR3 is 14 amino acids long. Clones were read by immunoSEQ multiplex PCR, and TCRdb kept only the in-frame ones, dropping some. Of under 1,100,000 clones in the sample, under 80% were seen once. Details on this clone: Its antigen remains unknown.

The chain couples TRBV5-4 to TRBJ1-6, with no clear D. This receptor was obtained from a man aged 18 to 35 in good health. Sequencing was done on a sample of memory CD4+ T cells sorted from blood. Subset in this sample: CD45RA-negative fraction. CDR3 region: CASSLVGNNSPLHF. The CDR3 DNA reads as TGTGCCAGCAGCTTGGTAGGCAACAATTCACCCCTCCACTTT.